One and the same sample provided the 25 T cell receptor beta chains below, sequenced in a study of early T cells in non-severe SARS-CoV-2 infection. TCRdb recomputed calls from the 5' RACE reads with MiXCR, one row per CDR3 protein. This table has over 50,000 distinct CDR3 sequences, 7.7% appearing once. Sample: whole blood, taken at baseline. Every receptor here comes from an adult who was a healthcare worker with PCR-confirmed SARS-CoV-2 infection or an uninfected control (not recorded which).

The V gene is TRBV19, the J gene TRBJ2-4, with 7 bases matching TRBD1. The CDR3 is made up of 13 amino acids. Trimming cost V 8 bases and J 8 bases; bases outside gene matches: 9. The germline CDR1 and CDR2 sequences are LNHDA and SQIVND (reference sequence). CDR3 residues: CASDRTGRDIQYF. CDR3 nucleotide sequence: TGTGCCAGTGACCGGACAGGACGGGACATTCAGTACTTC.

The gene calls are TRBV12-5 and TRBJ2-1; D not certain. Germline V lookup: CDR1 LGHNT, CDR2 FRNRAP. The CDR3 runs to 12 residues. V lost 0 bases and J 5 bases, leaving 2 bases between the germline ends. The CDR3 region is CASGLVHNEQFF. CDR3 DNA sequence: TGTGCTAGTGGTTTGGTCCACAATGAGCAGTTCTTC.

CDR3 nucleotides: TGTGCCAGGGGACTAGCGGGAGTTTGCTACAATGAGCAGTTCTTC. Its protein product is CARGLAGVCYNEQFF. This chain joins TRBV7-6 and TRBJ2-1, with 14 nucleotides matching TRBD2. Per germline, CDR1 SGHVS and CDR2 FNYEAQ. Trimming removed 9 bases from V and 3 bases from J; junction bases left unmatched: 4. This CDR3 contains 15 residues.

This clonotype was recorded at least ten times. This chain uses TRBV29-1 with TRBJ2-7; D remains unclear. The CDR3 sequence is 13 residues long. From germline, CDR1 is SQVTM and CDR2 ANQGSEA. V was pared by 6 bases and J by 1 base, with 13 bases between. The CDR3 sequence is CSVYLTRSYEQYF. CDR3 bases: TGCAGCGTATACCTTACGCGGTCCTACGAGCAGTACTTC.

This clonotype has ten or more counts. The V and J genes are TRBV20-1 and TRBJ2-1; 9 bases map to TRBD1. V was clipped by 7 bases and J by 7 bases; unmatched bases: 20. Per germline, CDR1 DFQATT and CDR2 SNEGSKA (reference sequence). The CDR3 is made up of 17 amino acids. Here the CDR3 reads CSVKTGTGHGPDNEQFF. The CDR3 DNA follows: TGCAGTGTTAAAACCGGGACAGGGCACGGGCCCGATAATGAGCAGTTCTTC.

This clonotype was seen many times. The chain joins TRBV7-9 to TRBJ2-1, with D tentatively TRBD2 (6 bases). The germline V gene has CDR1 SEHNR and CDR2 FQNEAQ (reference sequence). This CDR3 has 12 amino acids. V was trimmed by 4 bases and J by 12 bases, leaving 13 bases between them. CDR3 in DNA: TGTGCCAGCAGCTATGGGCGGGAATGGCAGTTCTTC. As protein: CASSYGREWQFF.

This clonotype was observed a few times. The V gene is TRBV5-1, the J gene TRBJ1-2; TRBD1 aligns across 7 bases. The CDR3 length is 15 residues. Trimming took 2 bases from V and 4 from J; bases not matched to a gene: 8. Germline V gives CDR1 SGHRS, CDR2 YFSETQ. CDR3 coding DNA: TGCGCCAGCAGCTTCGACAGGGAAGTCAGCTATGGCTACACCTTC. Its translation is CASSFDREVSYGYTF.

This chain links TRBV29-1 with TRBJ1-3; D gene ambiguous. CDR1 and CDR2 (germline): SQVTM, ANQGSEA. The CDR3 has 11 residues. Trimming took 6 bases from V and 3 from J, leaving 6 bases between them. The CDR3 region is CSVTLGNTIYF. The DNA of the CDR3 is TGCAGCGTGACACTTGGAAACACCATATATTTT.

The chain is built from TRBV9 and TRBJ2-1, with D perhaps TRBD2 (5 bases). Per germline, CDR1 SGDLS and CDR2 YYNGEE. The V and J ends lost 3 bases and 0 bases respectively, with 10 bases between them. CDR3 size: 15 residues. The CDR3 sequence is CASSESADSYNEQFF. Written as DNA, the CDR3 is TGTGCCAGCAGCGAATCAGCGGACTCCTACAATGAGCAGTTCTTC.

This clonotype is classed as medium-sized (0.01 to 0.1%). This chain connects TRBV27 to TRBJ2-7; D not resolved. Trimming stripped 2 bases from V and 3 bases from J, with 14 bases between. Germline CDR1 reads MNHEY; CDR2 reads SMNVEV (reference sequence). This CDR3 comprises 15 residues. The CDR3 spells CASSLGQTGNYEQYF. The DNA for the CDR3 is TGTGCCAGCAGTTTAGGGCAAACTGGGAACTACGAGCAGTACTTC.

Ten or more counts support this clonotype. The V call is TRBV5-4, the J call TRBJ2-3, with TRBD1 matching 8 bases. The J segment lost 1 base and the V segment lost 6 bases, leaving 7 bases of the junction unmatched. Germline V CDR1 and CDR2: SGHNT, YYREEE (reference sequence). The CDR3 has 15 amino acids. The CDR3 reads CASNQDRVGTDTQYF. The CDR3 bases are TGTGCCAGCAACCAGGACAGGGTCGGCACAGATACGCAGTATTTT. Drawing the rest from reference TRBV5-4 and TRBJ2-3, the complete variable domain is ETGVTQSPTHLIKTRGQQVTLRCSSQSGHNTVSWYQQALGQGPQFIFQYYREEENGRGNFPPRFSGLQFPNYSSELNVNALELDDSALYLCASNQDRVGTDTQYFGPGTRLTVL.

This clonotype appeared many times. The chain uses TRBV28 and TRBJ2-2; D unclear. CDR1 is MDHEN and CDR2 is SYDVKM in the germline V gene. Trimming removed 5 bases from V and 5 bases from J, with 12 bases in between. There are 14 residues in the CDR3. CDR3 region: CASSRSRRTGELFF. CDR3 sequence (DNA): TGTGCCAGCAGTAGGTCTAGGAGAACCGGGGAGCTGTTTTTT.

The gene calls are TRBV2 and TRBJ2-7; the D is unclear. V was cut by 4 bases and J by 1 base, with 17 bases left in between. In germline, CDR1 is SNHLY, CDR2 FYNNEI. This CDR3 contains 16 residues. CDR3 DNA sequence: TGTGCCAGCAGTGTGGAGAGGTTGTCGGTGTCCTACGAGCAGTACTTC. Amino acids: CASSVERLSVSYEQYF.

CDR3 sequence reads: CSARGSGGTDTQYF. The CDR3 DNA reads TGCAGTGCTAGAGGGTCGGGGGGCACAGATACGCAGTATTTT. The chain is built from TRBV20-1 and TRBJ2-3; tentative D call: TRBD2 (6 bases). V was trimmed by 1 base and J by 1 base, leaving 9 bases between them. CDR3 length equals 14 residues. CDR1 DFQATT and CDR2 SNEGSKA come from the germline V gene (reference sequence).

This clonotype has just a few counts. This chain connects TRBV7-8 to TRBJ2-1; TRBD2 aligns across 8 bases. V was pared by 9 bases and J by 5 bases, with 9 bases of the junction left unmatched. CDR1 is SGHVS and CDR2 is FQNEAQ in the germline V gene. The CDR3 is 14 residues long. The CDR3 DNA follows: TGTGCCAGTAACGAGCGGGAGACCCACAATGAGCAGTTCTTC. As protein: CASNERETHNEQFF. The entire variable domain, with the rest obtained from reference TRBV7-8 and TRBJ2-1, is as follows: GAGVSQSPRYKVAKRGQDVALRCDPISGHVSLFWYQQALGQGPEFLTYFQNEAQLDKSGLPSDRFFAERPEGSVSTLKIQRTQQEDSAVYLCASNERETHNEQFFGPGTRLTVL.

The rearrangement uses TRBV4-1 and TRBJ2-1; D is uncertain. V lost 6 bases and J 0 bases, leaving 12 bases between the germline ends. CDR1 and CDR2 from the germline V gene are MGHRA and YSYEKL. CDR3 length: 15 amino acids. The CDR3 here is CASSRGETSYNEQFF. CDR3 nucleotides: TGCGCCAGCAGTAGAGGTGAGACCTCCTACAATGAGCAGTTCTTC.

This clonotype has a handful of counts. The V call is TRBV28, the J call TRBJ2-5; the match to TRBD1 covers 8 bases. There are 16 residues in the CDR3. Trimming removed 5 bases from V and 1 base from J; junction bases left unmatched: 9. The germline V gene encodes CDR1 MDHEN and CDR2 SYDVKM. In DNA form, the CDR3 reads TGTGCCAGCAGTCCGCTGGGACAGGAGCCCCAAGAGACCCAGTACTTC. This translates into CASSPLGQEPQETQYF.

This clonotype was detected ten times or more. This chain links TRBV4-2 with TRBJ2-1; 7 bases align to TRBD2. Losses at the gene ends were 3 bases for V and 8 bases for J; bases not matched to a gene: 13. Germline-derived CDR1 and CDR2 are LGHNA and YNFKEQ. This CDR3 region has 16 residues. CDR3 sequence: CASSQPSWRESYEQFF. As DNA, the CDR3 is TGTGCCAGCAGCCAGCCCTCGTGGCGGGAGTCTTATGAGCAGTTCTTC.

Notes on this clonotype: Being one base from a much bigger clone, this may be a read error. The gene calls are TRBV28 and TRBJ2-7, with D perhaps matching TRBD2 (6 bases). The CDR3 is made up of 16 amino acids. V lost 8 bases and J lost 3, with 23 bases in between. Germline CDR1 MDHEN, CDR2 SYDVKM. The CDR3: CASAPSPGTALYEQYF. CDR3 nucleotides: TGTGCCAGCGCCCCTTCCCCGGGGACTGCTCTCTACGAGCAGTACTTC.

This clonotype appeared many times. The V call is TRBV5-1, the J call TRBJ1-4, with D perhaps TRBD1 (5 bases). CDR1 and CDR2 from the germline V gene are SGHRS and YFSETQ. Trimming stripped 4 bases from V and 3 bases from J, with 13 bases between. The CDR3 spans 15 residues. CDR3 amino acids: CASSPSGAPNEKLFF. The CDR3 DNA follows: TGCGCCAGCAGCCCCAGCGGGGCACCTAATGAAAAACTGTTTTTT.

This clonotype has ten or more counts. This chain joins TRBV6-1 and TRBJ2-7; D possibly matches TRBD1 or TRBD2 (5 bases each). The germline CDR1 and CDR2 sequences are MNHNS and SASEGT. The V and J ends lost 6 bases and 6 bases respectively, with 18 bases between them. CDR3 length: 14 amino acids. The CDR3 region has the DNA TGTGCCAGCAGCTCCGGGACCCAAGTACGCGAGCAGTACTTC. Residues: CASSSGTQVREQYF.

This clonotype was counted a few times. The V and J genes are TRBV12-3 or TRBV12-4 and TRBJ2-7; D not resolved. Trimming cost V 5 bases and J 3 bases, with 11 bases left between them. CDR3 length: 13 residues. The CDR3 region has the DNA TGTGCCAGCAGTCCCGAAGCGCGCTACGAGCAGTACTTC. Translation gives CASSPEARYEQYF.

In this sample, this clonotype turned up many times. The chain carries TRBV27 and TRBJ1-4; 7 bases agree with TRBD1. The CDR3 loop spans 14 amino acids. Germline V gene data show CDR1 as MNHEY and CDR2 as SMNVEV (reference sequence). With 4 bases clipped from V and 8 bases from J, the junction kept 7 bases outside the gene matches. The CDR3 here is CASSSGGKKEKLFF. For the CDR3, the DNA is TGTGCCAGCAGTTCAGGGGGGAAGAAGGAAAAACTGTTTTTT.

This clonotype occurred a few times. This chain's CDR3 is CATSDKRAAPKDTQYF. The CDR3 DNA is TGTGCCACCAGTGATAAGCGGGCAGCTCCCAAAGATACGCAGTATTTT. This rearrangement joins TRBV24-1 to TRBJ2-3, with TRBD2 as a possible D gene (6 bases). CDR1 KGHDR and CDR2 SFDVKD come from the germline V gene. With 3 bases removed from V and 5 bases from J, the gap between germline ends came to 17 bases. This CDR3 is built from 16 residues.

The chain employs TRBV28 and TRBJ2-1; 10 positions agree with TRBD2. This CDR3 comprises 16 residues. Germline-derived CDR1 and CDR2 are MDHEN and SYDVKM. The ends lost 4 bases at V and 0 bases at J; junction bases unmatched: 3. In DNA, the CDR3 is TGTGCCAGCAGTTCTTTAGCGGGAGGCTCCTACAATGAGCAGTTCTTC. Amino acids: CASSSLAGGSYNEQFF.